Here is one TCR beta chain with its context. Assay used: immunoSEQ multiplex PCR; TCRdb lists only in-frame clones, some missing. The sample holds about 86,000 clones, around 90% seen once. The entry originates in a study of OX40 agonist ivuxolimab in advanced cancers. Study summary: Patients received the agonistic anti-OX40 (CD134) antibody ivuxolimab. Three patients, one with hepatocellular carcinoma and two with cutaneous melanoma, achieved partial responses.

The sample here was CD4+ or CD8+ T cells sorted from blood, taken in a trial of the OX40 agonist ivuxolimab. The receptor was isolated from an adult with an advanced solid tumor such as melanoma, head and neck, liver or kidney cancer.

The CDR3, as DNA: TGTGCCAGCAGCCAAAGCCCCACGGGCACATCACCCCTCCACTTT. It translates to CASSQSPTGTSPLHF. V and J are TRBV7-2 and TRBJ1-6, with D hard to call. The germline V gene has CDR1 SGHTA and CDR2 FQGNSA. V lost 5 bases and J 10 bases, leaving 18 bases between the germline ends. The CDR3 consists of 15 residues.